Below are 12 T cell receptor beta chains sequenced from a single sample in a study of T-cell memory formation after mild COVID-19. TCRdb reprocessed the 5' RACE reads with MiXCR, giving one entry per CDR3 protein. Here the sample spans 110,000 or so distinct CDR3 sequences, about a fifth being singletons. Source material: PBMCs or a T cell subset sorted from them (not recorded which). Receptor source: a young man who had mild COVID-19 (a few samples of this study predate the infection). Cell type and time point are not known.

The sample holds a few counts of this clonotype. The rearrangement links TRBV29-1 to TRBJ2-7; D is undetermined. V lost 5 bases, J lost 2 bases, and 7 bases lay in between. This CDR3 is built from 11 residues. Germline CDR1 reads SQVTM; CDR2 reads ANQGSEA. CDR3 in DNA: TGCAGCGTTCGAGAAACCTACGAGCAGTACTTC. Translating it yields CSVRETYEQYF.

The CDR3 sequence is CASSQGQDNTGELFF. The CDR3 DNA reads as TGCGCCAGCAGCCAAGGACAGGATAACACCGGGGAGCTGTTTTTT. The chain links TRBV4-1 to TRBJ2-2; D perhaps matches TRBD1 (6 bases). The V gene lost 1 base and the J gene lost 2 bases, with 8 bases spanning the gap. There are 15 residues in the CDR3. Germline V gene sequence: CDR1 MGHRA, CDR2 YSYEKL.

This rearrangement joins TRBV7-2 to TRBJ1-1; weak D call: TRBD1 (5 bases). This CDR3 has 14 amino acids. Germline CDR1 and CDR2: SGHTA and FQGNSA. The V end lost 8 bases, the J end lost 3 bases, and 16 bases lay between the germline ends. Here the CDR3 DNA reads TGTGCCAGCGGGGGTGGGGCAGTTGACACTGAAGCTTTCTTT. It codes for CASGGGAVDTEAFF.

V and J are TRBV18 and TRBJ1-1, with D perhaps TRBD1 (6 bases). Germline V lookup: CDR1 KGHSH, CDR2 LQKENI. This CDR3 has 14 residues. V was clipped by 6 bases and J by 3 bases, with 14 bases between them. The CDR3 region has the DNA TGTGCCAGCTCCGGGGGGGCAGAGGACACTGAAGCTTTCTTT. This translates into CASSGGAEDTEAFF.

This clonotype appeared a few times. The chain joins TRBV12-3 or TRBV12-4 to TRBJ2-1; no clear D. This CDR3 spans 13 amino acids. Trimming took 3 bases from V and 4 from J, leaving 7 bases between them. The CDR3, as DNA: TGTGCCAGCAGTTTGTTAAGGTACAATGAGCAGTTCTTC. The encoded protein is CASSLLRYNEQFF.

This clonotype was picked up a small number of times. The rearrangement links TRBV4-3 to TRBJ2-7; 10 bases are shared with TRBD1. CDR1 is LGHNA and CDR2 is YSLEER in the germline V gene. This CDR3 is built from 15 residues. After removal of 0 bases from V and 6 bases from J, the junction contained 5 bases not matched to a gene. DNA of the CDR3: TGCGCCAGCAGCCAAGATGGGACAGGGGCCGTCGAGCAGTACTTC. Protein sequence: CASSQDGTGAVEQYF.

The sample holds a few counts of this clonotype. V and J are TRBV29-1 and TRBJ2-1; 7 positions match TRBD1. CDR1 is SQVTM and CDR2 is ANQGSEA in the germline V gene. V trimming: 7 bases; J trimming: 8 bases; junction bases outside the gene matches: 8. The CDR3 is 12 residues long. CDR3 DNA sequence: TGCAGCGCTAAGACAGGGATTTATGAGCAGTTCTTC. This codes for CSAKTGIYEQFF.

In its sample, this clonotype was seen a few times. CDR3 residues: CASSFAGGLTDTQYF. CDR3 nucleotide sequence: TGTGCCAGCAGTTTTGCGGGGGGGCTCACAGATACGCAGTATTTT. This chain links TRBV27 with TRBJ2-3, with 9 positions matching TRBD2. The V segment lost 3 bases and the J segment 2 bases; nucleotides outside the gene matches: 3. The CDR3 is 15 residues long. Germline V gives CDR1 MNHEY, CDR2 SMNVEV (reference sequence).

CDR3 region: CASSLDDEKLFF. The CDR3 DNA follows: TGTGCCAGCAGCTTAGATGATGAAAAACTGTTTTTT. V usage is TRBV7-9 and J usage is TRBJ1-4, with D unresolved. The V end was cut by 1 base, the J end by 6 bases, with 3 bases between. This CDR3 is built from 12 residues. CDR1 and CDR2 from the germline V gene are SEHNR and FQNEAQ (reference sequence). The entire variable domain, with the rest obtained from reference TRBV7-9 and TRBJ1-4, is as follows: DTGVSQNPRHKITKRGQNVTFRCDPISEHNRLYWYRQTLGQGPEFLTYFQNEAQLEKSRLLSDRFSAERPKGSFSTLEIQRTEQGDSAMYLCASSLDDEKLFFGSGTQLSVL.

The chain combines TRBV12-3 or TRBV12-4 with TRBJ2-3, with 7 bases aligning to TRBD2. The CDR3 has 14 amino acids. The trim removed 6 bases at V and 2 bases at J, leaving 5 bases unmatched. The CDR3 DNA follows: TGTGCCAGCAGGGCGGGACTATTCACAGATACGCAGTATTTT. Translated, it gives CASRAGLFTDTQYF.

J is TRBJ2-3 and V is TRBV11-2, with D possibly being TRBD2 (6 bases). Looked up from germline, CDR1 is SGHAT and CDR2 is FQNNGV. Trimming took 0 bases from V and 1 from J, leaving 17 bases between them. The CDR3 runs to 18 residues. For the CDR3, the DNA is TGTGCCAGCAGCTTAGATGGGTGGCGGGGACTCGGCACAGATACGCAGTATTTT. It yields the protein CASSLDGWRGLGTDTQYF.

This clonotype occurred many times. V is TRBV6-2 or TRBV6-3 and J is TRBJ2-1; D remains unclear. The ends were cut back, 2 bases at V and 0 bases at J, with 8 bases in the middle. CDR1 and CDR2 (germline): MNHEY, SVGEGT. This CDR3 is built from 15 residues. The CDR3 loop reads CASSYRTSSYNEQFF. In DNA, the CDR3 is TGTGCCAGCAGTTACCGGACGAGCTCCTACAATGAGCAGTTCTTC.